Each of the 8 T cell receptor beta chains below was sequenced from the same sample in a study of T cell repertoires in cytomegalovirus infection. Using its own MiXCR run on the reads, TCRdb lists one record per CDR3 protein. The sample has nearly 650,000 distinct CDR3 sequences, about 24% seen once. Sequencing input: CD8+ T cells from PBMCs. The receptors here all came from a human donor in good health (CMV status not recorded). Some clones in this sample may be carry-over from other donors' samples.

This clonotype was found a few times. V and J are TRBV20-1 and TRBJ1-2; D is undetermined. Looked up from germline, CDR1 is DFQATT and CDR2 is SNEGSKA (reference sequence). V gave up 5 bases and J gave up 6 bases, with 4 bases separating them. The CDR3 loop spans 9 amino acids. As DNA, the CDR3 is TGCAGTGCTTTAGATGGCTACACCTTC. Its protein is CSALDGYTF.

There are a few counts of this clonotype. V gene TRBV29-1 combines with J gene TRBJ2-1; the match to TRBD1 covers 8 bases. The CDR3 has 15 amino acids. V gave up 3 bases and J gave up 12 bases; unmatched junction bases: 16. Germline V lookup: CDR1 SQVTM, CDR2 ANQGSEA. The CDR3 DNA sequence: TGCAGCGTTGATATGTCAGGGGGCACCGAATTCCGGCAGTTCTTC. Its protein product is CSVDMSGGTEFRQFF.

This rearrangement joins TRBV6-2 or TRBV6-3 to TRBJ2-1; 11 bases are shared with TRBD2. The CDR3 runs 14 residues. V was clipped by 7 bases and J by 8 bases; unmatched bases: 7. Per the germline V gene, CDR1 is MNHEY and CDR2 is SVGEGT. The CDR3 nucleotides read TGTGCCAGCACTGTAGCGGGGGGGCCCCATGAGCAGTTCTTC. Protein product: CASTVAGGPHEQFF.

This clonotype was seen more than once but under ten times. This sequence joins TRBV14 and TRBJ2-3; either TRBD1 or TRBD2 may fit D (5 bases each). This CDR3 has 15 residues. CDR1 and CDR2 from the germline V gene are SGHDN and FVKESK. Trimming pared 4 bases from V and 4 bases from J, leaving 15 bases between. Written as DNA, the CDR3 is TGTGCCAGCAGCCCCTACCCCTTGGGGGCAGATACGCAGTATTTT. It yields the protein CASSPYPLGADTQYF.

The sample holds many counts of this clonotype. V gene TRBV28 combines with J gene TRBJ2-7; 10 positions agree with TRBD1. Germline V gene sequence: CDR1 MDHEN, CDR2 SYDVKM. The CDR3 extends over 14 amino acids. With 1 base clipped from V and 12 bases from J, the junction kept 9 bases outside the gene matches. The CDR3 DNA reads TGTGCCAGCAGTTTATCTCTCGGACAGGGGGAAGTGTACGTC. This translates into CASSLSLGQGEVYV.

This clonotype was counted between two and nine times. The chain couples TRBV6-2 or TRBV6-3 to TRBJ2-1; 8 positions match TRBD2. Germline V lookup: CDR1 MNHEY, CDR2 SVGEGT. With V trimmed by 0 bases and J by 10 bases, 8 bases remained unmatched. This CDR3 is 15 amino acids long. CDR3 DNA sequence: TGTGCCAGCAGTTACTCTCGGGGGGGTATCCAAGAGCAGTTCTTC. Its protein product is CASSYSRGGIQEQFF.

The chain is built from TRBV7-9 and TRBJ2-7, with 7 bases matching TRBD2. This CDR3 comprises 15 residues. Germline CDR1 is SEHNR and CDR2 is FQNEAQ (reference sequence). V lost 4 bases, J lost 2 bases, and 8 bases stayed unmatched. The CDR3 DNA follows: TGTGCCAGCAGCTCGACCGGGGGGAACACCTACGAGCAGTACTTC. Translating gives CASSSTGGNTYEQYF.

This clonotype was seen more than once but under ten times. J is TRBJ2-2 and V is TRBV6-6; 8 bases fit TRBD2. The CDR3 consists of 18 residues. The J segment lost 1 base and the V segment lost 3 bases, leaving 10 bases of the junction unmatched. Per the germline V gene, CDR1 is MNHNY and CDR2 is SVGAGI (reference sequence). The CDR3 is CASSYVLRGAENTGELFF. CDR3 coding DNA: TGTGCCAGCAGTTATGTTTTGCGGGGGGCCGAGAACACCGGGGAGCTGTTTTTT.